These 10 T cell receptor beta chains originate from one sample sequenced in a study of shared clonotypes between healthy human individuals. It was CD45RO-negative cells, positively selected for CCR7, that made up naive CD8 cells, with terminally differentiated effector memory CD45RA+ cells excluded. Sequenced by immunoSEQ multiplex PCR; TCRdb stores in-frame clones only, minus some. The data hold around 2,000,000 clones, with around 93% observed a single time. The sequenced sample was naive CD8+ T cells from PBMCs. These receptors all come from a man aged 18 to 35 in good health. Some clones in this sample may be carry-over from other donors' samples.

On this clone itself: At the DNA level, this CDR3 is encoded by other sequences in the same sample as well. The rearrangement joins TRBV28 to TRBJ2-7; 10 bases are shared with TRBD2. The V and J ends lost 3 bases and 2 bases, in that order; junction bases with no gene match: 1. Germline CDR1 and CDR2: MDHEN and SYDVKM. This CDR3 is 14 amino acids long. The CDR3 region is CASSFTSGAYEQYF. In nucleotides, the CDR3 is TGTGCCAGCAGTTTCACTAGCGGGGCCTACGAGCAGTACTTC.

The chain couples TRBV27 to TRBJ2-3, with D hard to call. Germline values: CDR1 MNHEY, CDR2 SMNVEV (reference sequence). V was shortened by 4 bases and J by 2 bases, with 7 bases between the two germline ends. CDR3 length: 13 amino acids. CDR3 DNA: TGTGCCAGCAGTTCAGCGCTCACAGATACGCAGTATTTT. Its protein product is CASSSALTDTQYF.

The gene calls are TRBV7-6 and TRBJ2-1; 8 positions match TRBD2. Looked up from germline, CDR1 is SGHVS and CDR2 is FNYEAQ. The CDR3 is 15 amino acids. J was trimmed by 7 bases and V by 1 base; bases with no gene match: 6. CDR3 in amino acids: CASSLVPGGLNEQFF. The DNA for the CDR3 is TGTGCCAGCAGCTTAGTGCCGGGAGGGTTGAATGAGCAGTTCTTC.

The chain has TRBV5-1 and TRBJ1-1, with TRBD1 matching 8 bases. The CDR3 sequence is 15 residues long. Germline V gene sequence: CDR1 SGHRS, CDR2 YFSETQ. Trimming removed 2 bases from V and 1 base from J; junction bases left unmatched: 4. CDR3 sequence: CASSFPGQGNTEAFF. The CDR3 nucleotides read TGCGCCAGCAGCTTCCCAGGACAGGGGAACACTGAAGCTTTCTTT.

The chain has TRBV7-9 and TRBJ1-4; 8 bases fit TRBD1. The CDR3 runs to 15 residues. Unmatched junction bases numbered 10, after V lost 5 bases and J lost 8 bases. Germline V gives CDR1 SEHNR, CDR2 FQNEAQ (reference sequence). CDR3 in DNA: TGTGCCAGCAGCGCCGGGACAGGCGGGGGAGAAAAACTGTTTTTT. This encodes CASSAGTGGGEKLFF.

This clone was counted a single time. This chain connects TRBV9 to TRBJ2-2; 11 bases map to TRBD2. Germline-derived CDR1 and CDR2 are SGDLS and YYNGEE. The CDR3 is 16 residues long. V dropped 3 bases and J dropped 1; count of bases not matched to a gene: 2. The chain's CDR3 is CASSGTSGGNTGELFF. CDR3 DNA: TGTGCCAGCAGCGGTACTAGCGGGGGGAACACCGGGGAGCTGTTTTTT.

The chain has TRBV6-5 and TRBJ2-3; D unclear. The CDR3 spans 15 residues. Trimming took 6 bases from V and 2 from J, leaving 15 bases between them. From germline, CDR1 is MNHEY and CDR2 SVGAGI. The chain's CDR3 is CASRPLGYHTDTQYF. In DNA, the CDR3 is TGTGCCAGCAGACCCTTAGGGTATCACACAGATACGCAGTATTTT.

This chain links TRBV11-2 with TRBJ1-1; TRBD1 is a possible D gene (6 bases). In germline, CDR1 is SGHAT, CDR2 FQNNGV. This CDR3 has 14 residues. V lost 5 bases, J lost 3 bases, and 13 bases lay in between. CDR3 in DNA: TGTGCCAGCAGCCCCCGGACAGTTCACACTGAAGCTTTCTTT. Translating gives CASSPRTVHTEAFF.

This chain uses TRBV28 with TRBJ1-2; a possible D gene is TRBD1 (6 bases). The CDR3 spans 15 residues. V shed 5 bases and J shed 3 bases, with 16 bases lying between them. Germline V gene data show CDR1 as MDHEN and CDR2 as SYDVKM. The CDR3 DNA sequence: TGTGCCAGCAGTCCAACAGGGTTTTCTGACTATGGCTACACCTTC. Its protein product is CASSPTGFSDYGYTF.

Here the CDR3 DNA reads TGTGCCAGCAGCCCATTTACCGGGACAGGGCCCTACGAGCAGTACTTC. This gives the protein CASSPFTGTGPYEQYF. The gene calls are TRBV7-9 and TRBJ2-7; 9 bases match TRBD1. Trimming at V came to 5 bases and at J to 2 bases, leaving 10 bases not matched to a gene. The CDR3 extends over 16 amino acids. From germline, CDR1 is SEHNR and CDR2 FQNEAQ (reference sequence).